The next 24 T cell receptor beta chains were all read from a single sample in a study of cytomegalovirus exposure and HLA in healthy donors. The PCR made use of 60 Vbeta and 13 Jbeta primers. The data were produced by immunoSEQ multiplex PCR, yet TCRdb's version contains in-frame clones alone and is incomplete. The sample yields about 64,000 clones, 75% to 85% seen once. Sequenced sample: PBMCs. These receptors were taken from a man aged 18-30 years in good health and CMV-seropositive.

The chain couples TRBV15 to TRBJ2-3; 7 bases match TRBD2. Germline CDR1 reads LNHNV; CDR2 reads YYDKDF (reference sequence). The CDR3 is 17 residues long. V was clipped by 5 bases and J by 1 base; unmatched bases: 12. CDR3 in amino acids: CATSPSATSVGTDTQYF. The DNA for the CDR3 is TGTGCCACCAGCCCCTCGGCTACTAGCGTAGGCACAGATACGCAGTATTTT. Full variable domain (rest looked up from reference TRBV15 and TRBJ2-3): DAMVIQNPRYQVTQFGKPVTLSCSQTLNHNVMYWYQQKSSQAPKLLFHYYDKDFNNEADTPDNFQSRRPNTSFCFLDIRSPGLGDTAMYLCATSPSATSVGTDTQYFGPGTRLTVL.

V gene TRBV28 combines with J gene TRBJ2-7; 8 nucleotides agree with TRBD1. The CDR3 loop spans 14 amino acids. Losses at the gene ends were 7 bases for V and 4 bases for J; bases not matched to a gene: 9. From germline, CDR1 is MDHEN and CDR2 SYDVKM. This CDR3 reads CASKLTGAVYEQYF. The CDR3 bases are TGTGCCAGCAAACTGACAGGGGCGGTATACGAGCAGTACTTC.

CDR3 bases: TGTGCCAGTAGTATAGATCCCAGGACCCAGCATTTT. This encodes CASSIDPRTQHF. V gene TRBV19 combines with J gene TRBJ1-5, with D unclear. Deletions cut 0 bases from V and 11 bases from J, with 8 bases between. This CDR3 spans 12 amino acids. From germline, CDR1 is LNHDA and CDR2 SQIVND (reference sequence).

This clone was seen only once. The rearrangement joins TRBV5-4 to TRBJ1-1; D remains ambiguous. Trimming removed 5 bases from V and 3 bases from J, with 29 bases in between. CDR1 and CDR2 from the germline V gene are SGHNT and YYREEE (reference sequence). The CDR3 loop spans 19 amino acids. CDR3 in amino acids: CASSPDEFGIPERDTEAFF. CDR3 nucleotides: TGTGCCAGCAGTCCAGACGAATTCGGCATACCAGAGAGGGACACTGAAGCTTTCTTT.

This rearrangement joins TRBV15 to TRBJ1-2; possible D gene TRBD1, 6 bases. Germline V gene sequence: CDR1 LNHNV, CDR2 YYDKDF (reference sequence). Trimming pared 4 bases from V and 7 bases from J, leaving 13 bases between. The CDR3 is 13 residues long. The CDR3 DNA follows: TGTGCCACCAGCACCTTTACAGGGTCTGGCTACACCTTC. Its translation is CATSTFTGSGYTF.

This clone was picked up a small number of times. This rearrangement joins TRBV6-5 to TRBJ2-1; D possibly corresponds to TRBD1 (5 bases). Per germline, CDR1 MNHEY and CDR2 SVGAGI. The CDR3 has 16 amino acids. Trimming took off 4 bases at V and 5 bases at J, with 18 bases between the two ends. The CDR3: CASSSAVGRKHNEQFF. CDR3 nucleotides: TGTGCCAGCAGTTCCGCGGTGGGGCGGAAACACAATGAGCAGTTCTTC.

This chain joins TRBV4-1 and TRBJ1-1, with TRBD1 matching 7 bases. This CDR3 is built from 13 residues. J gave up 5 bases and V 4 bases, and 4 bases lay outside the gene matches. Germline CDR1 reads MGHRA; CDR2 reads YSYEKL. CDR3 sequence: CASSLGGQTEAFF. The CDR3 DNA follows: TGCGCCAGCAGCCTTGGGGGACAGACTGAAGCTTTCTTT.

The chain employs TRBV5-1 and TRBJ2-5; TRBD1 agrees at 11 bases. The V segment lost 2 bases and the J segment 5 bases; nucleotides outside the gene matches: 2. Looked up from germline, CDR1 is SGHRS and CDR2 is YFSETQ. The CDR3 consists of 14 residues. This chain's CDR3 is CASSLGQGAETQYF. The CDR3 DNA reads as TGCGCCAGCAGCTTAGGACAGGGGGCTGAGACCCAGTACTTC. The variable domain in full, completed from reference TRBV5-1 and TRBJ2-5, reads KAGVTQTPRYLIKTRGQQVTLSCSPISGHRSVSWYQQTPGQGLQFLFEYFSETQRNKGNFPGRFSGRQFSNSRSEMNVSTLELGDSALYLCASSLGQGAETQYFGPGTRLLVL.

V usage is TRBV6-5 and J usage is TRBJ1-6, with 9 bases aligning to TRBD1. CDR3 length: 14 residues. With 9 bases clipped from V and 6 bases from J, the junction kept 6 bases outside the gene matches. Germline V lookup: CDR1 MNHEY, CDR2 SVGAGI. This chain's CDR3 is CASCTGGSNSPLHF. In DNA, the CDR3 is TGTGCCAGTTGTACAGGGGGCTCTAATTCACCCCTCCACTTT.

The V gene is TRBV4-2, the J gene TRBJ1-1; 7 bases line up with TRBD1. The V gene's germline CDR1 is LGHNA and CDR2 YNFKEQ. This CDR3 contains 15 residues. The V gene end was trimmed by 2 bases and the J gene end by 4 bases; junction bases not matched to a gene: 7. CDR3 residues: CASSQPGTETTEAFF. In nucleotides, the CDR3 is TGTGCCAGCAGCCAACCCGGGACAGAGACCACTGAAGCTTTCTTT.

The chain uses TRBV28 and TRBJ2-5; D is undetermined. This CDR3 has 12 amino acids. V lost 4 bases to trimming and J lost 5 bases, with 8 bases between them. Germline CDR1 and CDR2: MDHEN and SYDVKM. CDR3 residues: CASSYSVETQYF. CDR3 coding DNA: TGTGCCAGCAGTTACAGTGTGGAGACCCAGTACTTC.

The chain uses TRBV29-1 and TRBJ1-1, with D perhaps matching TRBD1 (6 bases). CDR3 length: 12 amino acids. Trimming cost V 5 bases and J 4 bases, with 11 bases left between them. Germline CDR1 reads SQVTM; CDR2 reads ANQGSEA. The CDR3: CSVYREGTEAFF. Here the CDR3 DNA reads TGCAGCGTTTACAGGGAAGGCACTGAAGCTTTCTTT.

This clone showed up just a few times. This chain uses TRBV5-8 with TRBJ1-3; D is unclear. V was trimmed by 8 bases and J by 9 bases, leaving 15 bases between them. This CDR3 has 12 amino acids. Germline V gives CDR1 SGHTS, CDR2 YDEGEE. The CDR3 here is CASGRTLGTIYF. CDR3 DNA: TGTGCCAGTGGGAGGACGCTAGGCACCATATATTTT.

This clone showed up just once. V gene TRBV5-1 combines with J gene TRBJ2-1; D is ambiguous. Germline CDR1 is SGHRS and CDR2 is YFSETQ. Between the trimmed V and J ends, which lost 4 bases and 2 bases, there was a span of 13 bases. CDR3 length: 15 residues. DNA of the CDR3: TGCGCCAGCAGCACCCGGAGAGAGGCCTACAATGAGCAGTTCTTC. Protein sequence: CASSTRREAYNEQFF.

The gene calls are TRBV30 and TRBJ2-3, with D unresolved. The CDR3 has 14 residues. V gave up 2 bases and J gave up 4 bases, with 13 bases separating them. In germline, CDR1 is GTSNPN, CDR2 SVGIG (reference sequence). For the CDR3, the DNA is TGTGCCTGGAGTCCGCGTCCACTGTCAGATACGCAGTATTTT. Its translation is CAWSPRPLSDTQYF.

This chain connects TRBV7-8 to TRBJ2-3, with TRBD2 matching 7 bases. The CDR3 loop spans 16 amino acids. V lost 5 bases and J lost 1; bases outside the gene matches: 9. Germline CDR1 and CDR2: SGHVS and FQNEAQ. The CDR3 loop reads CASSEPVGGGTDTQYF. The CDR3 DNA is TGTGCCAGCAGCGAACCAGTGGGAGGGGGCACAGATACGCAGTATTTT.

This clone was seen only once. The rearrangement joins TRBV30 to TRBJ2-6; TRBD1 aligns across 9 bases. Germline V gene lookup returns CDR1 GTSNPN and CDR2 SVGIG (reference sequence). V shed 0 bases and J 4 bases; nucleotides not matched to a gene: 4. This CDR3 region has 16 residues. The CDR3 region is CAWSVQGARGANVLTF. CDR3 DNA: TGTGCCTGGAGTGTACAGGGGGCGCGGGGGGCCAACGTCCTGACTTTC.

The V and J genes are TRBV7-3 and TRBJ2-2; the match to TRBD1 covers 11 bases. CDR1 is SGHTA and CDR2 is FQGTGA in the germline V gene. The CDR3 sequence is 14 residues long. V trimming: 5 bases; J trimming: 11 bases; junction bases outside the gene matches: 7. The CDR3, as DNA: TGTGCCAGCAGCCTTGGACAGGGGGCTCGAGAGCTGTTTTTT. This sequence encodes CASSLGQGARELFF. The complete variable domain, with remaining parts taken from reference TRBV7-3 and TRBJ2-2, reads GAGVSQTPSNKVTEKGKYVELRCDPISGHTALYWYRQSLGQGPEFLIYFQGTGAADDSGLPNDRFFAVRPEGSVSTLKIQRTERGDSAVYLCASSLGQGARELFFGEGSRLTVL.

This clone ranks as medium-sized. The genes are TRBV21-1 and TRBJ2-1; whether TRBD1, the table's D call, matches the DNA was not checked. TRBV21-1 is termed a pseudogene. This CDR3 region has 15 residues. The CDR3 protein is CASSHRGPGYNEQFF. The CDR3 DNA reads as TGTGCCAGCAGTCACAGGGGGCCGGGGTACAATGAGCAGTTCTTC.

The V gene is TRBV2, the J gene TRBJ1-2, with 7 bases that match TRBD1. The CDR3 contains 14 residues. Germline trimming cut 8 bases from V and 4 bases from J; bases unmatched to any gene: 10. The V gene's germline CDR1 is SNHLY and CDR2 FYNNEI. The CDR3 nucleotides read TGTGCCAGCGGAGAGACAGGGAGAGGCTATGGCTACACCTTC. Translated: CASGETGRGYGYTF.

The chain employs TRBV4-2 and TRBJ1-1; TRBD1 matches at 7 bases. Losses at the gene ends were 4 bases for V and 1 base for J; bases not matched to a gene: 9. Germline-derived CDR1 and CDR2 are LGHNA and YNFKEQ. CDR3 length: 16 residues. The DNA of the CDR3 is TGTGCCAGCAGCCCTGCTTGGGGACAGACGAACACTGAAGCTTTCTTT. This codes for CASSPAWGQTNTEAFF.

The gene calls are TRBV30 and TRBJ1-3; D is undetermined. This CDR3 is 13 amino acids long. V lost 7 bases and J lost 1, with 11 bases in between. Germline values: CDR1 GTSNPN, CDR2 SVGIG (reference sequence). The CDR3 DNA is TGTGCCTCTTCGGGAGGTTCTGGAAACACCATATATTTT. This codes for CASSGGSGNTIYF.

The gene calls are TRBV30 and TRBJ1-1; D is unclear. Germline values: CDR1 GTSNPN, CDR2 SVGIG (reference sequence). V was cut by 1 base and J by 1 base, with 10 bases left in between. This CDR3 comprises 14 residues. The CDR3 sequence is CAWSGEVGNTEAFF. The CDR3, as DNA: TGTGCCTGGAGTGGAGAGGTTGGGAACACTGAAGCTTTCTTT.

The chain carries TRBV29-1 and TRBJ1-1, with D maybe TRBD1 (6 bases). From germline, CDR1 is SQVTM and CDR2 ANQGSEA. V dropped 1 base and J dropped 1 base, with 10 bases sitting between them. The CDR3 contains 14 residues. CDR3 sequence: CSVEGRGTNTEAFF. CDR3 bases: TGCAGCGTTGAAGGCAGGGGCACGAACACTGAAGCTTTCTTT.